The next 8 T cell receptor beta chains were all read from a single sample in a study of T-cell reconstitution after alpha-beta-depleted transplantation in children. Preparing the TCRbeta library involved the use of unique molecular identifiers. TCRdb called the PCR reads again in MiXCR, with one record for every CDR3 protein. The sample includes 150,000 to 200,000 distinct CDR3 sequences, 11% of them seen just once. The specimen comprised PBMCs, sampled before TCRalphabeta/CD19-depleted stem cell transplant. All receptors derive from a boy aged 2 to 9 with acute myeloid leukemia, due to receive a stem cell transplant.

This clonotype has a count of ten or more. This CDR3 reads CASSSAETGELGQYF. CDR3 DNA: TGTGCCAGCAGCTCGGCCGAGACAGGAGAACTGGGGCAGTACTTC. This chain links TRBV7-8 with TRBJ2-7; D is perhaps TRBD1 (6 bases). The CDR3 spans 15 residues. The germline V gene encodes CDR1 SGHVS and CDR2 FQNEAQ. V shed 4 bases and J shed 9 bases, with 22 bases lying between them. The variable domain in full, with the rest retrieved from reference TRBV7-8 and TRBJ2-7, is GAGVSQSPRYKVAKRGQDVALRCDPISGHVSLFWYQQALGQGPEFLTYFQNEAQLDKSGLPSDRFFAERPEGSVSTLKIQRTQQEDSAVYLCASSSAETGELGQYFGPGTRLTVT.

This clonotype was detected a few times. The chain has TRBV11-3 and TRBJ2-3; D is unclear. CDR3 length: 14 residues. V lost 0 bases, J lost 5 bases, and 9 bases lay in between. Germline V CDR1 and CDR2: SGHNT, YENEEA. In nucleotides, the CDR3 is TGTGCCAGCAGCTTAGATCACCTGCAAGATACGCAGTATTTT. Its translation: CASSLDHLQDTQYF.

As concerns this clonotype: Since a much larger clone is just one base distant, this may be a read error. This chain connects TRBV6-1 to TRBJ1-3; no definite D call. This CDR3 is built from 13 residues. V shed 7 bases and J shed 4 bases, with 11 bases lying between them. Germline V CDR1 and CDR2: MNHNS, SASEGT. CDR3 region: CASMEIYGNTIYF. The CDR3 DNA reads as TGTGCCAGCATGGAGATCTACGGAAACACCATATATTTT.

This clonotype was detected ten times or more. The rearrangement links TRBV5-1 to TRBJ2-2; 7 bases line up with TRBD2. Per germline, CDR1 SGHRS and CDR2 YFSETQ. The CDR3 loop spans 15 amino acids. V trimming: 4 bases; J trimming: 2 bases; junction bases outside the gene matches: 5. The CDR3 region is CASSTGAGNTGELFF. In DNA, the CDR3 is TGCGCCAGCAGCACTGGAGCGGGAAACACCGGGGAGCTGTTTTTT. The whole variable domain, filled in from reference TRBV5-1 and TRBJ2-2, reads KAGVTQTPRYLIKTRGQQVTLSCSPISGHRSVSWYQQTPGQGLQFLFEYFSETQRNKGNFPGRFSGRQFSNSRSEMNVSTLELGDSALYLCASSTGAGNTGELFFGEGSRLTVL.

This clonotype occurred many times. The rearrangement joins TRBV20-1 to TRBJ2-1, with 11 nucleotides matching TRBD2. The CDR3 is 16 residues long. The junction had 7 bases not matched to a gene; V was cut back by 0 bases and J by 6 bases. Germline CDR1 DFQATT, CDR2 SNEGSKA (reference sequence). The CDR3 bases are TGCAGTGCTAGAGATGGCAGTAGCGGGGGGGCCAATGAGCAGTTCTTC. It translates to CSARDGSSGGANEQFF.

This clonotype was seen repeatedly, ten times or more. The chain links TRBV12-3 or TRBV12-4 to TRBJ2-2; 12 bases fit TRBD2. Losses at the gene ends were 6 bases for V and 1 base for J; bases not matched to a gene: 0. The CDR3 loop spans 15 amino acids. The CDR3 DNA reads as TGTGCCAGCAGACTAGCGGGGGGGAACACCGGGGAGCTGTTTTTT. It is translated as CASRLAGGNTGELFF.

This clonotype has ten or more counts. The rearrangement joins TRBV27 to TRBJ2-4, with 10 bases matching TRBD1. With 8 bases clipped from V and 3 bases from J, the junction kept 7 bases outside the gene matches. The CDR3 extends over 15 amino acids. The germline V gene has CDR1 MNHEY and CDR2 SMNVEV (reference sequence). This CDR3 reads CASSPRDRGKNIQYF. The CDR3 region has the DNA TGTGCCAGCTCCCCCCGGGACAGGGGCAAAAACATTCAGTACTTC.

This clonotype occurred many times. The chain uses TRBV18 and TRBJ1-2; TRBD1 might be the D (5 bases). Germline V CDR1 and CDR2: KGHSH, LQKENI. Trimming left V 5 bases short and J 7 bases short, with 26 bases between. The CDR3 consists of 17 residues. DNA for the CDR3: TGTGCCAGCTCATTAAGCACGGGGCCTGACATAGCGGCTGGCTACACCTTC. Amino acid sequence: CASSLSTGPDIAAGYTF.